The rows below give T cell receptor beta chains drawn from one sample of a study of blood T cell repertoires in COVID-19. Some clones are missing from TCRdb's copy, which holds only in-frame ones; the method was immunoSEQ multiplex PCR. The profile covers about 260,000 clones, with more than 75% appearing a single time and about 9.2% taken by the ten largest. Sequenced: peripheral blood. Receptors were obtained from a man aged 35 to 55 who had recovered from COVID-19. CDR3s include the opening cysteine and the closing phenylalanine or tryptophan. Fields, in order: J gene, clone size, V gene, D gene, CDR3 DNA, CDR3 protein. D genes are given only for firm matches. Expanded clones are given a class, and other clones once, few, many or no size at all.

>TRBJ1-6|.|TRBV28|TRBD1
TGTGCCAGCAGTTTGCCAGACAGGGGGAATTCACCCCTCCACTTT
CASSLPDRGNSPLHF
>TRBJ2-3|.|TRBV7-8|TRBD2
TGTGCCAGCAGCCCCCCGCGGGAGATTACTAGCACAGATACGCAGTATTTT
CASSPPREITSTDTQYF
>TRBJ1-4|.|TRBV7-9|.
TGTGCCAGCAGCCCAGGGGCGGTTAATGAAAAACTGTTTTTT
CASSPGAVNEKLFF
>TRBJ1-1|.|TRBV4-3|.
TGCGCCAGCAGCCAGATCTACCCTCCGGTCTTGAACACTGAAGCTTTCTTT
CASSQIYPPVLNTEAFF
>TRBJ2-3|.|TRBV30|.
TGTGCCTGGAGTGTACAGAGCACGCAGTATTTT
CAWSVQSTQYF
>TRBJ2-1|once|TRBV4-1|TRBD1
TGCGCCAGCAGCCAAGATTTTAACTTCGGGACAGGGATAGACAATGAGCAGTTCTTC
CASSQDFNFGTGIDNEQFF
>TRBJ2-3|.|TRBV5-6|.
TGTGCCAGCAGCTCTTGGCATGTAAATACGCAGTATTTT
CASSSWHVNTQYF
>TRBJ2-2|.|TRBV7-9|.
TGTGCCAGCAGCGGTAGGAGGGAGAAAACCGGGGAGCTGTTTTTT
CASSGRREKTGELFF
>TRBJ2-7|.|TRBV5-6|.
TGTGCCAGCAGCTTGTGGGGGGGCCACGAGCAGTACTTC
CASSLWGGHEQYF
>TRBJ2-2|.|TRBV9|TRBD1
TGTGCCAGCAGCCCCTGGGGACAGGGCAACACCGGGGAGCTGTTTTTT
CASSPWGQGNTGELFF
>TRBJ2-5|.|TRBV7-2|TRBD2
TGTGCCAGCAGCGAGCGGGCTAGCGGGGGCGGTGGAGCCCAGTACTTC
CASSERASGGGGAQYF
>TRBJ1-1|.|TRBV19|.
TGTGCCAGTAGTATGACAGCAAACACTGAAGCTTTCTTT
CASSMTANTEAFF
>TRBJ2-1|few|TRBV5-1|.
TGCGCCAGCAGCTTAGATCTAGTGGGCAATGAGCAGTTCTTC
CASSLDLVGNEQFF
>TRBJ1-5|once|TRBV19|.
TGTGCCAGTACCCGAGGCAGGGCGAGCAATCAGCCCCAGCATTTT
CASTRGRASNQPQHF
>TRBJ1-5|.|TRBV6-2/TRBV6-3|TRBD1
TGTGCCAGCAGTTGGACAGGTTGGAATCAGCCCCAGCATTTT
CASSWTGWNQPQHF
>TRBJ2-3|few|TRBV18|TRBD2
TGTGCCAGCTCACCAGGGAGGGCCCGCACAGATACGCAGTATTTT
CASSPGRARTDTQYF
>TRBJ2-7|.|TRBV10-1|TRBD2
TGCGCCAGCAGTGAGTTTCGATGGGCTAGCGGGACCTACGAGCAGTACTTC
CASSEFRWASGTYEQYF
>TRBJ1-1|.|TRBV5-8|.
TGTGCCAGCAGGGATGGGAGAGGAGCTTTCTTT
CASRDGRGAFF
>TRBJ2-6|few|TRBV4-3|.
TGCGCCAGCAGCCAAGTTGCAGGGGTGTCCTCTGGGGCCAACGTCCTGACTTTC
CASSQVAGVSSGANVLTF
>TRBJ2-7|.|TRBV30|TRBD2
TGTGCCGTGAGAGGCGGGAGTCACGAGCAGTACTTC
CAVRGGSHEQYF
>TRBJ1-1|few|TRBV7-6|.
TGTGCCATCAAATTGAACACTGAAGCTTTCTTT
CAIKLNTEAFF
>TRBJ1-6|.|TRBV9|TRBD1
TGTGCCAGCAGCGCGGGGACAGGGGGCAATTCACCCCTCCACTTT
CASSAGTGGNSPLHF
>TRBJ1-1|.|TRBV29-1|.
TGCAGCGTTGCTCCGGGATATAACACTGAAGCTTTCTTT
CSVAPGYNTEAFF
>TRBJ2-7|.|TRBV27|.
TGTGCCAGCAGCGACTCTGGAGGTATGTTCGAGCAGTACTTC
CASSDSGGMFEQYF
>TRBJ1-1|.|TRBV6-5|TRBD1
TGTGCCAGCAGTTACTCGAGGACAGGGGTGCCCGAAGCTTTCTTT
CASSYSRTGVPEAFF
>TRBJ2-1|.|TRBV10-1|TRBD2
TGCGCCAGCAGGGGCGCTAGCGGGATAGGTGAGCAGTTCTTC
CASRGASGIGEQFF
>TRBJ1-1|.|TRBV3-1/TRBV3-2|.
TGTGCCAGCAGCCAGTTGGGTACAGGGAGCACTGAAGCTTTCTTT
CASSQLGTGSTEAFF
>TRBJ2-5|.|TRBV25-1|TRBD2
TGTGCCAGCAAGCAGACTAGCGGGGTTCGGGAGACCCAGTACTTC
CASKQTSGVRETQYF
>TRBJ2-5|.|TRBV2|TRBD2
TGTGCCAGCAGCCCGCCTGCGGCGGGGGGTCAAGAGACCCAGTACTTC
CASSPPAAGGQETQYF
>TRBJ2-2|.|TRBV2|.
TGTGCCAGCAGTGCTTCGTCAGCGGTCACCGGGGAGCTGTTTTTT
CASSASSAVTGELFF
>TRBJ1-2|.|TRBV5-5|.
TGTGCCAGCAGCTTGGTGGCACAGGGTGATGGCTACACCTTC
CASSLVAQGDGYTF
>TRBJ1-5|.|TRBV9|TRBD1
TGTGCCAGCAGCCAGCCAGGTTGGACAGGGCTGGGGCAGCCCCAGCATTTT
CASSQPGWTGLGQPQHF
>TRBJ2-3|.|TRBV7-2|TRBD2
TGTGCCAGCAGCTCTCGGACTAGCGGGGGGCTAAACACAGATACGCAGTATTTT
CASSSRTSGGLNTDTQYF